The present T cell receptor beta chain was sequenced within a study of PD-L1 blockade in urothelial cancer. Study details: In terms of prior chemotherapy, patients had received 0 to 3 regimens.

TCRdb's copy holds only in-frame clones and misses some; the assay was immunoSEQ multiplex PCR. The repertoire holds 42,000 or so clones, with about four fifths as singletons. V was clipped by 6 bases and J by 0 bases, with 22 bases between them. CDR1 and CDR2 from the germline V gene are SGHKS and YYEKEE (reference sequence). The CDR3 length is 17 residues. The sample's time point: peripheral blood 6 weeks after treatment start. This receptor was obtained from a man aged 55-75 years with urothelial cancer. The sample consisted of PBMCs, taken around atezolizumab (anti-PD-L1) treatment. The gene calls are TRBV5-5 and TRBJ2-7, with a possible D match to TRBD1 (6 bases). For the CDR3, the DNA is TGTGCCAGCACCCCTCCCCCCGGGACACTTACCTCCTACGAGCAGTACTTC. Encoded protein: CASTPPPGTLTSYEQYF.